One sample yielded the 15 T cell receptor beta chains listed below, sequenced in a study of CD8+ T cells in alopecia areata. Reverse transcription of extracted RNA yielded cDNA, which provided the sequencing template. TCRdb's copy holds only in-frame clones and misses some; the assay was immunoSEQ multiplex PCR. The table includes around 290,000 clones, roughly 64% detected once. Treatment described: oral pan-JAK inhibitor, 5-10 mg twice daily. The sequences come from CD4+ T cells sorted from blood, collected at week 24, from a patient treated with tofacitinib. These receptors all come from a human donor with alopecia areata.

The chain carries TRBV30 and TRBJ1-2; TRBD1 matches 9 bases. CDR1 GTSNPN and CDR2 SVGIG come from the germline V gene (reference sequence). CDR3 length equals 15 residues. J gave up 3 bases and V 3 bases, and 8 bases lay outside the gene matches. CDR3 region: CAWRPGQGGYYGYTF. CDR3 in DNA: TGTGCCTGGAGGCCGGGACAGGGAGGGTACTATGGCTACACCTTC.

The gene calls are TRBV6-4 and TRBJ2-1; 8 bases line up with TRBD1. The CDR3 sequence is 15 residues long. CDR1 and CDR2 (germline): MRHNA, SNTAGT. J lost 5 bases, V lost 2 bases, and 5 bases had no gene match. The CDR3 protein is CASSDPRTGNNEQFF. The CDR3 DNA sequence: TGTGCCAGCAGTGACCCCCGGACAGGGAACAATGAGCAGTTCTTC.

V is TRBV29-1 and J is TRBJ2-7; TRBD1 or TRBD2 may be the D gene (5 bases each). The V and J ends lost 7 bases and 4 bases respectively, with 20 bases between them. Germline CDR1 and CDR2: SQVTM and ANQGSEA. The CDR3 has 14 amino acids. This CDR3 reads CSAISWGTKYEQYF. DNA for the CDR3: TGCAGCGCTATCTCTTGGGGGACCAAGTACGAGCAGTACTTC.

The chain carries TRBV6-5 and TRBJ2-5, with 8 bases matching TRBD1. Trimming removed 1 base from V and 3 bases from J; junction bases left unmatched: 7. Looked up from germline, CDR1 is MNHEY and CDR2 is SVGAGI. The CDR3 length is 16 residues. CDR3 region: CASSYFGQGQKETQYF. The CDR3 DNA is TGTGCCAGCAGTTACTTCGGACAGGGCCAAAAAGAGACCCAGTACTTC.

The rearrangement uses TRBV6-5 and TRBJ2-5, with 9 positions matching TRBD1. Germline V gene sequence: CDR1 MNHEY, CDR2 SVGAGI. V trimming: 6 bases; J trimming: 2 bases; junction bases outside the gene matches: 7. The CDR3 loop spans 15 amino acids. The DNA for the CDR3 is TGTGCCAGCAGCCTCCCCGGACAGGGGCAAGAGACCCAGTACTTC. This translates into CASSLPGQGQETQYF.

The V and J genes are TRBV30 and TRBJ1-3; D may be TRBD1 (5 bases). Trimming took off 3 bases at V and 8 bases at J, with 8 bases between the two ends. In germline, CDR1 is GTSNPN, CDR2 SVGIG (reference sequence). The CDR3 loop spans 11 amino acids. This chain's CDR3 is CAWRGPHTIYF. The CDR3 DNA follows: TGTGCCTGGAGGGGACCCCACACCATATATTTT. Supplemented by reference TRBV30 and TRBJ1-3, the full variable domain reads SQTIHQWPATLVQPVGSPLSLECTVEGTSNPNLYWYRQAAGRGLQLLFYSVGIGQISSEVPQNLSASRPQDRQFILSSKKLLLSDSGFYLCAWRGPHTIYFGEGSWLTVV.

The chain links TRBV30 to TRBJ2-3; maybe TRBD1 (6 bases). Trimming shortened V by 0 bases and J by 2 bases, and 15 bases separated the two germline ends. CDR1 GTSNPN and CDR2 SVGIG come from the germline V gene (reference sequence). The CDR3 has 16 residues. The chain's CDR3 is CAWSVGRGTPTDTQYF. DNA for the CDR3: TGTGCCTGGAGTGTCGGCAGGGGAACACCCACAGATACGCAGTATTTT.

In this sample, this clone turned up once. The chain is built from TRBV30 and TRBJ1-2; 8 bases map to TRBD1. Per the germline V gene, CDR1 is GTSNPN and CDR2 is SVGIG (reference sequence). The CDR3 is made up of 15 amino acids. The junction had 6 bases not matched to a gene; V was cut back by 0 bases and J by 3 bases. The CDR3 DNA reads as TGTGCCTGGAGTGTACTAGGACAGGGCGACTATGGCTACACCTTC. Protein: CAWSVLGQGDYGYTF. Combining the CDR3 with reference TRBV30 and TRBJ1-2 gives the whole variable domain SQTIHQWPATLVQPVGSPLSLECTVEGTSNPNLYWYRQAAGRGLQLLFYSVGIGQISSEVPQNLSASRPQDRQFILSSKKLLLSDSGFYLCAWSVLGQGDYGYTFGSGTRLTVV.

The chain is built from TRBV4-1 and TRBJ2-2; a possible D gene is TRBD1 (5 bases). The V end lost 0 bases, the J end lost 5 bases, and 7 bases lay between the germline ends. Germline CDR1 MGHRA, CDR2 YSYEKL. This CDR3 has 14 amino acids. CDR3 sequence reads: CASSQDKGTGELFF. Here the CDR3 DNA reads TGCGCCAGCAGCCAAGATAAGGGGACCGGGGAGCTGTTTTTT.

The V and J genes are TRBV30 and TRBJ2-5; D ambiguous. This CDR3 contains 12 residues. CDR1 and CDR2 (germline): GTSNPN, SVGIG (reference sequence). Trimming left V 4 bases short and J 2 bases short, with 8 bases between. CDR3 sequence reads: CAWTRVQETQYF. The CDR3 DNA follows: TGTGCCTGGACTAGGGTACAAGAGACCCAGTACTTC.

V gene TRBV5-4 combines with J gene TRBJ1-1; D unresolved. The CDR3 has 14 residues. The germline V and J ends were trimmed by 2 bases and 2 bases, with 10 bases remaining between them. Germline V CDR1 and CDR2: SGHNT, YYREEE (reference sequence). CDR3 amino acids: CASSFQDRNTEAFF. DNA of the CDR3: TGTGCCAGCAGCTTTCAGGATCGAAACACTGAAGCTTTCTTT.

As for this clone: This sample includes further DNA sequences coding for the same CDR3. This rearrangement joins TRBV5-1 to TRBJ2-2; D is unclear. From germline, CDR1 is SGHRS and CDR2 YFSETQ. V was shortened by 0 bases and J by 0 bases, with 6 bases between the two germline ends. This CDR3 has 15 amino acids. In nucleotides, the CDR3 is TGCGCCAGCAGCTTGGACAGACCGAACACCGGGGAGCTGTTTTTT. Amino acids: CASSLDRPNTGELFF.

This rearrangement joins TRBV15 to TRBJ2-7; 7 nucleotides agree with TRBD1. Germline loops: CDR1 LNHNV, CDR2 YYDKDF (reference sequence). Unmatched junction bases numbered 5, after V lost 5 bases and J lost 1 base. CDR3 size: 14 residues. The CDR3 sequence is CATSFDRVSYEQYF. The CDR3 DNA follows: TGTGCCACCAGCTTCGACAGGGTTTCCTACGAGCAGTACTTC.

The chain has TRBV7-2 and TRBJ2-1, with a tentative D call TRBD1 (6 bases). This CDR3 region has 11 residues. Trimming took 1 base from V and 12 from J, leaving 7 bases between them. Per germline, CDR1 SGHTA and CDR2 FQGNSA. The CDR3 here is CASSLEGGQFF. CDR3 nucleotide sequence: TGTGCCAGCAGCTTAGAAGGGGGGCAGTTCTTC.

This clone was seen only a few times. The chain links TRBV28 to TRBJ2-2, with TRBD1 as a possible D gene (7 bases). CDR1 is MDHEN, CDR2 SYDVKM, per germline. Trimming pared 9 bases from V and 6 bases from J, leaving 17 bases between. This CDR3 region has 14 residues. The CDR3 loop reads CASMAGGSSGELFF. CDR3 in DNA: TGTGCCAGTATGGCAGGGGGGTCGTCCGGGGAGCTGTTTTTT. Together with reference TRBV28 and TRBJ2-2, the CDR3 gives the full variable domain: DVKVTQSSRYLVKRTGEKVFLECVQDMDHENMFWYRQDPGLGLRLIYFSYDVKMKEKGDIPEGYSVSREKKERFSLILESASTNQTSMYLCASMAGGSSGELFFGEGSRLTVL.